This T cell receptor beta chain was captured by sequencing in a study of cytomegalovirus exposure and HLA in healthy donors. PCR primers comprised 60 Vbeta and 13 Jbeta primers. Sequencing was performed with immunoSEQ multiplex PCR; in TCRdb, only in-frame clones are kept and a portion is missing. The sample lists under 150,000 clones; around 72% were seen once. Unmatched junction bases numbered 6, after V lost 4 bases and J lost 0 bases. Germline V lookup: CDR1 LNHDA, CDR2 SQIVND (reference sequence). The CDR3 runs to 16 residues. Input material: PBMCs. This TCR came from a human donor in good health. The chain is built from TRBV19 and TRBJ2-4; 7 bases are shared with TRBD1. The chain's CDR3 is CASSKGQSIAKNIQYF. CDR3 DNA sequence: TGTGCCAGTAGTAAGGGACAGAGTATAGCCAAAAACATTCAGTACTTC.